The rows below give T cell receptor beta chains drawn from one sample of a study of CD8 T cells in Susac syndrome. TCRdb analysed the immunoSEQ multiplex PCR reads with MiXCR anew, one entry per CDR3 protein. The table includes some 450,000 distinct CDR3 sequences, 75% to 90% detected once. Material: CD8+ T cells from PBMCs. The receptors here all came from a human donor with multiple sclerosis. Each CDR3 is given with its conserved first and last residue.

j_gene,v_gene,CDR3aa
TRBJ1-1,TRBV19,CASRDIMNTEAFF
TRBJ1-2,TRBV6-1,CASSEIGAYGYTF
TRBJ1-1,TRBV28,CASSLWGASNTEAFF
TRBJ1-2,TRBV27,CASSLSGQGTSGGYTF
TRBJ1-2,TRBV27,CASQATGNNIVGGYTF
TRBJ2-7,TRBV27,CASSLSGSPEQYF
TRBJ2-2,TRBV3-1,CASSQEPGQGGAGELFF
TRBJ2-7,TRBV5-1,CASSSSGQNSSYEQYF
TRBJ1-2,TRBV5-5,CASSASPEPHYGYTF
TRBJ2-5,TRBV4-1,CASSQNRATNQETQYF
TRBJ1-5,TRBV2,CAVALGSWGANQPQHF
TRBJ1-5,TRBV4-1,CASSQASDRNQPQHF
TRBJ2-7,TRBV10-3,CAISEGQVGGDYEQYF
TRBJ2-7,TRBV27,CASNVKRGGPYEQYF
TRBJ1-2,TRBV3-1,CASSQDGARVGGYTF
TRBJ1-1,TRBV30,CAWSLTPNTEAFF
TRBJ2-2,TRBV29-1,CSVEDPTGDTGELFF
TRBJ1-2,TRBV5-4,CASSRSYRGGWEYYTF
TRBJ2-7,TRBV29-1,CSVEDPDTTYEQYF
TRBJ2-6,TRBV2,CATSGIDITPGANVLTF
TRBJ2-7,TRBV6-5,CASSYRRTAYEQYF
TRBJ2-1,TRBV19,CASSLHSLGTGVNEQFF
TRBJ2-1,TRBV2,CASSAPRDGHTNEQFF
TRBJ2-1,TRBV12-3/TRBV12-4,CATVSYNEQFF
TRBJ2-1,TRBV5-1,CASSLLINGEDEQFF
TRBJ1-5,TRBV7-8,CASSPQGQGNQPQHF
TRBJ2-7,TRBV5-1,CASSFRSPYEQYF
TRBJ2-4,TRBV2,CASRPYGVQNIQYF
TRBJ1-3,TRBV7-9,CASSPTDPPGNTIYF
TRBJ1-1,TRBV28,CASIIDGRLNTEAFF
TRBJ2-7,TRBV7-8,CASSLPTGGLYEQYF
TRBJ2-1,TRBV7-7,CASSLYGENEQFF
TRBJ2-7,TRBV29-1,CSVVLAVSYEQYF
TRBJ1-2,TRBV27,CASSLGGDYGYTF
TRBJ1-1,TRBV5-1,CASSLRGTPNTEAFF
TRBJ2-5,TRBV5-1,CASSLVPEEETQYF
TRBJ2-6,TRBV2,CASSVRHRSGANVLTF
TRBJ2-3,TRBV4-1,CASSQDRLEGLEDTQYF
TRBJ1-5,TRBV13,CASSLSGVGEQPQHF
TRBJ2-1,TRBV28,CASSQSLSSYNEQFF
TRBJ2-5,TRBV7-2,CASSLVLAGGRDVETQYF
TRBJ2-1,TRBV14,CASSQTDSSYNEQFF
TRBJ2-7,TRBV2,CAGTSGLGTYEQYF
TRBJ1-1,TRBV29-1,CSVEDTVAEAFF